The 26 T cell receptor beta chains below come from one sample, sequenced in a study of T cells in localized non-small cell lung cancer. Produced via immunoSEQ multiplex PCR; TCRdb's table is partial and in-frame only. The table has approximately 20,000 clones, 75% to 95% seen once. This specimen was peripheral blood, taken before any cancer treatment. The receptors were sampled from a male donor aged 60 or over with stage I squamous cell lung carcinoma.

The chain combines TRBV5-5 with TRBJ1-1; TRBD1 might be the D (5 bases). The CDR3 sequence is 15 residues long. Germline CDR1 and CDR2: SGHKS and YYEKEE (reference sequence). The V and J ends lost 0 bases and 5 bases respectively, with 14 bases between them. The CDR3, as DNA: TGTGCCAGCAGCTTGGGAGCAGGGAAAGAGACTGAAGCTTTCTTT. It codes for CASSLGAGKETEAFF.

To note about this clone: A read error may produce the germline difference seen at one junction end. The V call is TRBV5-4, the J call TRBJ2-5, with D uncertain. The CDR3 covers 12 residues. Germline assignment: CDR1 SGHNT and CDR2 YYREEE (reference sequence). Here the CDR3 reads CATSALGETQYF. Here the CDR3 DNA reads TGTGCCACCAGCGCCCTAGGGGAGACCCAGTACTTC.

The chain employs TRBV7-6 and TRBJ2-7, with D perhaps being TRBD1 or TRBD2 (6 bases each). This CDR3 region has 14 residues. Looked up from germline, CDR1 is SGHVS and CDR2 is FNYEAQ. V shed 4 bases and J shed 7 bases, with 17 bases lying between them. CDR3 bases: TGTGCCAGCAGCTCCCGCCGGGGGCTAAATGAGCAGTACTTC. Its translation: CASSSRRGLNEQYF.

The rearrangement joins TRBV27 to TRBJ2-7; TRBD2 agrees at 15 bases. The CDR3 covers 20 residues. The junction had 16 bases not matched to a gene; V was cut back by 5 bases and J by 2 bases. The germline V gene encodes CDR1 MNHEY and CDR2 SMNVEV (reference sequence). CDR3 sequence: CASSPGLAGGRSNFPYEQYF. CDR3 bases: TGTGCCAGCAGTCCCGGACTAGCGGGAGGGCGGTCGAATTTCCCCTACGAGCAGTACTTC.

The chain recombines TRBV5-1 with TRBJ2-1; D is possibly TRBD2 (5 bases). V lost 0 bases and J 7 bases, leaving 5 bases between the germline ends. Germline loops: CDR1 SGHRS, CDR2 YFSETQ. The CDR3 runs to 12 residues. CDR3 region: CASSLAGNEQFF. The CDR3 bases are TGCGCCAGCAGCTTGGCGGGAAATGAGCAGTTCTTC.

The rearrangement uses TRBV6-6 and TRBJ2-7, with TRBD2 identical over 11 bases. The CDR3 has 15 residues. Germline V gene data show CDR1 as MNHNY and CDR2 as SVGAGI (reference sequence). Trimming removed 8 bases from V and 6 bases from J; junction bases left unmatched: 12. In DNA form, the CDR3 reads TGTGCCAGCGCGCTGACCGGGACTAGCGGCTCCGAGCAGTACTTC. This encodes CASALTGTSGSEQYF.

The rearrangement links TRBV19 to TRBJ2-6, with unresolved D. CDR1 is LNHDA, CDR2 SQIVND, per germline (reference sequence). The germline V and J ends were trimmed by 6 bases and 2 bases, with 8 bases remaining between them. This CDR3 contains 14 residues. For the CDR3, the DNA is TGTGCCAGTAGCTCAGGAGCTGGGGCCAACGTCCTGACTTTC. Protein: CASSSGAGANVLTF.

The DNA for the CDR3 is TGCGCCAGCAGTGAGTCCCCGGGGGCACAAGAGACCCAGTACTTC. It encodes CASSESPGAQETQYF. The genes are TRBV10-1 and TRBJ2-5; either TRBD1 or TRBD2 may fit D (6 bases each). The CDR3 extends over 15 amino acids. The V and J ends lost 0 bases and 2 bases respectively, with 10 bases between them. Per germline, CDR1 WNHNN and CDR2 SYGVQD (reference sequence).

V is TRBV9 and J is TRBJ2-1, with D possibly being TRBD1 or TRBD2 (5 bases each). Trimming stripped 0 bases from V and 8 bases from J, with 12 bases between. From germline, CDR1 is SGDLS and CDR2 YYNGEE. The CDR3 covers 14 residues. In nucleotides, the CDR3 is TGTGCCAGCAGCGTAGGACAGCCGAGGGATGAGCAGTTCTTC. Its translation is CASSVGQPRDEQFF.

The chain links TRBV5-4 to TRBJ2-1; either TRBD1 or TRBD2 may fit D (5 bases each). Trimming cost V 4 bases and J 4 bases, with 15 bases left between them. The CDR3 extends over 15 amino acids. From germline, CDR1 is SGHNT and CDR2 YYREEE (reference sequence). The DNA of the CDR3 is TGTGCCAGCAGCCTCGGGGACCGAGAATACAATGAGCAGTTCTTC. Translated: CASSLGDREYNEQFF.

The V and J genes are TRBV6-6 and TRBJ2-7; D is ambiguous. Germline V gives CDR1 MNHNY, CDR2 SVGAGI (reference sequence). V was cut by 6 bases and J by 2 bases, with 8 bases left in between. CDR3 length: 12 amino acids. CDR3 sequence: CASSPSTYEQYF. In nucleotides, the CDR3 is TGTGCCAGCAGCCCCTCCACCTACGAGCAGTACTTC.

The rearrangement links TRBV4-3 to TRBJ2-1, with 8 positions matching TRBD1. J gave up 8 bases and V 4 bases, and 13 bases lay outside the gene matches. The germline CDR1 and CDR2 sequences are LGHNA and YSLEER. CDR3 size: 16 residues. The CDR3 region has the DNA TGCGCCAGCAGCCGAAACAGGGGGTCGGAGAGCGATGAGCAGTTCTTC. The encoded protein is CASSRNRGSESDEQFF.

V gene TRBV30 combines with J gene TRBJ2-7; D not resolved. Germline V gene lookup returns CDR1 GTSNPN and CDR2 SVGIG (reference sequence). The CDR3 has 12 residues. V shed 1 base and J shed 3 bases, with 7 bases lying between them. This CDR3 is CAWSEFSYEQYF. CDR3 in DNA: TGTGCCTGGAGTGAGTTCAGCTACGAGCAGTACTTC.

This chain joins TRBV6-5 and TRBJ1-1, with D possibly TRBD1 on 5 matching bases. Trimming removed 7 bases from V and 8 bases from J, with 14 bases in between. The CDR3 is made up of 12 amino acids. In germline, CDR1 is MNHEY, CDR2 SVGAGI. The CDR3 spells CASTSRQQEAFF. CDR3 DNA: TGTGCCAGCACCTCCCGACAGCAAGAAGCTTTCTTT.

The chain is built from TRBV15 and TRBJ1-4; D gene uncertain. Trimming left V 1 base short and J 8 bases short, with 5 bases between. Germline values: CDR1 LNHNV, CDR2 YYDKDF (reference sequence). The CDR3 runs to 12 residues. DNA of the CDR3: TGTGCCACCAGCAGAGGGACCGAAAAACTGTTTTTT. It yields the protein CATSRGTEKLFF. The full variable domain, rest sourced from reference TRBV15 and TRBJ1-4, is DAMVIQNPRYQVTQFGKPVTLSCSQTLNHNVMYWYQQKSSQAPKLLFHYYDKDFNNEADTPDNFQSRRPNTSFCFLDIRSPGLGDTAMYLCATSRGTEKLFFGSGTQLSVL.

This clone occurred a few times. The J gene is TRBJ1-2, the V gene TRBV7-2, with 8 bases matching TRBD1. V dropped 4 bases and J dropped 4; count of bases not matched to a gene: 8. Looked up from germline, CDR1 is SGHTA and CDR2 is FQGNSA. The CDR3 runs 15 residues. The CDR3 is CASSSPDRALYGYTF. CDR3 DNA sequence: TGTGCCAGCAGCTCCCCGGACAGGGCCCTCTATGGCTACACCTTC. Based on the CDR3 plus reference TRBV7-2 and TRBJ1-2, the full variable domain is GAGVSQSPSNKVTEKGKDVELRCDPISGHTALYWYRQSLGQGLEFLIYFQGNSAPDKSGLPSDRFSAERTGGSVSTLTIQRTQQEDSAVYLCASSSPDRALYGYTFGSGTRLTVV.

The gene calls are TRBV2 and TRBJ2-5; 7 bases are a match to TRBD2. Germline assignment: CDR1 SNHLY and CDR2 FYNNEI. This CDR3 region has 15 residues. With 4 bases clipped from V and 5 bases from J, the junction kept 10 bases outside the gene matches. The CDR3 protein is CASSGKRGFVETQYF. CDR3 coding DNA: TGTGCCAGCAGTGGGAAGCGGGGATTCGTGGAGACCCAGTACTTC.

This clone appeared once. The rearrangement links TRBV7-2 to TRBJ2-5, with D possibly called TRBD1 or TRBD2 (5 bases each). CDR3 length: 16 residues. V was trimmed by 1 base and J by 2 bases, leaving 14 bases between them. Germline-derived CDR1 and CDR2 are SGHTA and FQGNSA. CDR3 DNA sequence: TGTGCCAGCAGCTTAGGAGCAGGGTCGGGGCAAGAGACCCAGTACTTC. This sequence encodes CASSLGAGSGQETQYF. Full variable domain (outside the CDR3, taken from reference TRBV7-2 and TRBJ2-5): GAGVSQSPSNKVTEKGKDVELRCDPISGHTALYWYRQSLGQGLEFLIYFQGNSAPDKSGLPSDRFSAERTGGSVSTLTIQRTQQEDSAVYLCASSLGAGSGQETQYFGPGTRLLVL.

The chain joins TRBV7-8 to TRBJ2-3; 11 bases agree with TRBD2. Trimming at V came to 0 bases and at J to 1 base, leaving 9 bases not matched to a gene. The CDR3 has 19 residues. Germline assignment: CDR1 SGHVS and CDR2 FQNEAQ. CDR3 bases: TGTGCCAGCAGCTTAGCGAGGAGTAGCGGGAGGGCCGGCACAGATACGCAGTATTTT. It specifies CASSLARSSGRAGTDTQYF.

The DNA of the CDR3 is TGTGCCAGCAGTGATCTAGCGGGAGGGGCGTTTCCGCAGTATTTT. Its translation is CASSDLAGGAFPQYF. This chain connects TRBV6-1 to TRBJ2-3; 12 bases align to TRBD2. The trim removed 3 bases at V and 10 bases at J, leaving 8 bases unmatched. Germline assignment: CDR1 MNHNS and CDR2 SASEGT. CDR3 length: 15 residues.

The chain joins TRBV7-6 to TRBJ2-7, with D maybe TRBD2 (5 bases). The CDR3 is 14 amino acids. V was pared by 1 base and J by 6 bases, with 13 bases between. CDR1 and CDR2 from the germline V gene are SGHVS and FNYEAQ. The CDR3 region is CASSLGSGSTEQYF. CDR3 sequence (DNA): TGTGCCAGCAGCTTAGGGAGCGGCTCGACCGAGCAGTACTTC.

The V and J genes are TRBV7-8 and TRBJ2-5; possible D gene TRBD1, 5 bases. The CDR3 consists of 14 residues. V lost 5 bases and J lost 4, with 14 bases in between. From germline, CDR1 is SGHVS and CDR2 FQNEAQ. The CDR3 region has the DNA TGTGCCAGCAGCCCGGTGGGCAGGGCAGAGACCCAGTACTTC. Protein: CASSPVGRAETQYF. Together with reference TRBV7-8 and TRBJ2-5, the CDR3 gives the full variable domain: GAGVSQSPRYKVAKRGQDVALRCDPISGHVSLFWYQQALGQGPEFLTYFQNEAQLDKSGLPSDRFFAERPEGSVSTLKIQRTQQEDSAVYLCASSPVGRAETQYFGPGTRLLVL.

V usage is TRBV7-2 and J usage is TRBJ2-1; D is possibly TRBD1 (6 bases). The CDR3 spans 14 residues. The germline gives CDR1 SGHTA, CDR2 FQGNSA. Between the trimmed V and J ends, which lost 3 bases and 7 bases, there was a span of 13 bases. Written as DNA, the CDR3 is TGTGCCAGCAGCTTCTTTCAGGGGCCGAATGAGCAGTTCTTC. This gives the protein CASSFFQGPNEQFF.

The chain has TRBV28 and TRBJ1-2; TRBD1 aligns across 11 bases. This CDR3 contains 15 residues. In germline, CDR1 is MDHEN, CDR2 SYDVKM. V was pared by 5 bases and J by 4 bases, with 6 bases of the junction left unmatched. The CDR3 reads CASSAGTGGIYGYTF. CDR3 sequence (DNA): TGTGCCAGCAGTGCCGGGACAGGGGGTATCTATGGCTACACCTTC.

This clone has a handful of counts. The chain joins TRBV7-9 to TRBJ1-4; D is unclear. Deletions cut 4 bases from V and 2 bases from J, with 17 bases between. Germline CDR1 SEHNR, CDR2 FQNEAQ (reference sequence). The CDR3 is made up of 17 amino acids. CDR3 amino acids: CASSSALRKGTNEKLFF. DNA for the CDR3: TGTGCCAGCAGCTCCGCGCTGAGAAAGGGCACTAATGAAAAACTGTTTTTT. Looking up the rest from reference TRBV7-9 and TRBJ1-4 gives the full variable domain: DTGVSQNPRHKITKRGQNVTFRCDPISEHNRLYWYRQTLGQGPEFLTYFQNEAQLEKSRLLSDRFSAERPKGSFSTLEIQRTEQGDSAMYLCASSSALRKGTNEKLFFGSGTQLSVL.

The table lists this clone with a few counts. The chain employs TRBV5-1 and TRBJ1-1; D gene ambiguous. V was clipped by 9 bases and J by 4 bases, with 10 bases between them. This CDR3 spans 11 amino acids. CDR1 and CDR2 from the germline V gene are SGHRS and YFSETQ. The DNA for the CDR3 is TGCGCCACCAAGGAGGGCACTGAAGCTTTCTTT. Protein sequence: CATKEGTEAFF.